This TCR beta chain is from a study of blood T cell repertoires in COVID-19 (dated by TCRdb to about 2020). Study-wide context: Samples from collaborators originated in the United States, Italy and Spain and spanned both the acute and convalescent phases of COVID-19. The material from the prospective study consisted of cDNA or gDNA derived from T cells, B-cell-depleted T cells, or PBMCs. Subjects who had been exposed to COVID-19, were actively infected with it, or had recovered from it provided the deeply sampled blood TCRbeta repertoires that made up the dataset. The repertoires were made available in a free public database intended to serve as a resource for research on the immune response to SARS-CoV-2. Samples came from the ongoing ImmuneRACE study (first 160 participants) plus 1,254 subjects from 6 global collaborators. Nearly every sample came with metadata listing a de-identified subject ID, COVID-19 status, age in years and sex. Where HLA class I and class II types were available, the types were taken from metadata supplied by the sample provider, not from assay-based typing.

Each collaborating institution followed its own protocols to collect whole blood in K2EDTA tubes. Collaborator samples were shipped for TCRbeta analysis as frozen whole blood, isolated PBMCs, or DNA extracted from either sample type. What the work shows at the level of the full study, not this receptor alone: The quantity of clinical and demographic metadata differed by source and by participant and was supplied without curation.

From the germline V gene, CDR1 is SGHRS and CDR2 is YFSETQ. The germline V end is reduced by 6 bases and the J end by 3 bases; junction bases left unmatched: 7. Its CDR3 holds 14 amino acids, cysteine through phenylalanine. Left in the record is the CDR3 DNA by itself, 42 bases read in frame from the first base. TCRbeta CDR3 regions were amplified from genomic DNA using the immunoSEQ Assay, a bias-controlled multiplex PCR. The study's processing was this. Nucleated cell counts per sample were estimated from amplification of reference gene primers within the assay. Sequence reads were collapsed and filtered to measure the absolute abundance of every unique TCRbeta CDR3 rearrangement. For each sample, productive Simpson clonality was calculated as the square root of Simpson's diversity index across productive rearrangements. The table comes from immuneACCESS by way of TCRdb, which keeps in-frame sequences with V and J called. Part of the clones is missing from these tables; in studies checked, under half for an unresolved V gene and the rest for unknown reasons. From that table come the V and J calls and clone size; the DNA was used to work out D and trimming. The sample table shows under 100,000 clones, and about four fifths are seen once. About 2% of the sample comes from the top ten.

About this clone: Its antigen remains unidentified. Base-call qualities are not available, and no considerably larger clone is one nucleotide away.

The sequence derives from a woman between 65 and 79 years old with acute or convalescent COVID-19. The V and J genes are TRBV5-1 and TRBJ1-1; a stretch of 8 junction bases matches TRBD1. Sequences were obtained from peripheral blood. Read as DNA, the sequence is TGCGCCAGCAAACTGACAGGGGTGGACACTGAAGCTTTCTTT. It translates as CASKLTGVDTEAFF.